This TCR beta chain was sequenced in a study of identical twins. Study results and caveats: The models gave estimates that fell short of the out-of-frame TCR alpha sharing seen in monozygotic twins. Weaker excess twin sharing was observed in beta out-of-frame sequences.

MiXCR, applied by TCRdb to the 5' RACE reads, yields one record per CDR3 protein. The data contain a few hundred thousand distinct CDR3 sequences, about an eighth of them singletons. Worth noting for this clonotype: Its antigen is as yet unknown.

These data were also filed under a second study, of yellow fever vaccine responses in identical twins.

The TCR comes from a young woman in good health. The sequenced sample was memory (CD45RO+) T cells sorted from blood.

As DNA, the CDR3 is TGTGCCAGCAGCTTTAATTTCCGGGGGGTTTACAATGAGCAGTTCTTC. This codes for CASSFNFRGVYNEQFF. The V call is TRBV7-2, the J call TRBJ2-1; 7 nucleotides align to TRBD2. The trim removed 3 bases at V and 4 bases at J, leaving 9 bases unmatched. CDR1 is SGHTA, CDR2 FQGNSA, per germline. The CDR3 is 16 residues long. Supplemented by reference TRBV7-2 and TRBJ2-1, the full variable domain reads GAGVSQSPSNKVTEKGKDVELRCDPISGHTALYWYRQSLGQGLEFLIYFQGNSAPDKSGLPSDRFSAERTGGSVSTLTIQRTQQEDSAVYLCASSFNFRGVYNEQFFGPGTRLTVL.